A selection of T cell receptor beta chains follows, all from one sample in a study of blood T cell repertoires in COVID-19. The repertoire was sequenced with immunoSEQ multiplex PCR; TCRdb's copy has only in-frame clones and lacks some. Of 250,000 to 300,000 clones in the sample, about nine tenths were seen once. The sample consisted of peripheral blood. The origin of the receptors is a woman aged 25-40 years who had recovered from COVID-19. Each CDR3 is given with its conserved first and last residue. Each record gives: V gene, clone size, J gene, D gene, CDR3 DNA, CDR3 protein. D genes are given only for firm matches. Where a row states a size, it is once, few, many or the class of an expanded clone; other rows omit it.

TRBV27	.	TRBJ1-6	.	TGTGCCAGCGCATCCCCGCAGGGATTTGTGCCAGAGAATTCACCCCTCCACTTT	CASASPQGFVPENSPLHF
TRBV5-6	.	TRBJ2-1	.	TGTGCCAGCAGCTTGGGAGCCGGTGAGCAGTTCTTC	CASSLGAGEQFF
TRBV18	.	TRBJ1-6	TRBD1	TGTGCCAGCTCACCTGGTCAGGGGGATAATTCACCCCTCCACTTT	CASSPGQGDNSPLHF
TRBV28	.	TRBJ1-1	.	TGTGCCAGCAGCTTCCCACCCGATTACACAGGGAAAACTGAAGCTTTCTTT	CASSFPPDYTGKTEAFF
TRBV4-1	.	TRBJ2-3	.	TGCGCCAGCAGCCAAGATGGAAGGGGGACAGATACGCAGTATTTT	CASSQDGRGTDTQYF
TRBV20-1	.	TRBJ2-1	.	TGCAGTTTGTCCGGGGACAATGAGCAGTTCTTC	CSLSGDNEQFF
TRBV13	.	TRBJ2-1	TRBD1	TGTGCCAGCAGCTCTAGGGACAGGGCCTACAATGAGCAGTTCTTC	CASSSRDRAYNEQFF
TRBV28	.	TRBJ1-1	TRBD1	TGTGCCAGCAGTTTACTAGGACAGGGGAGGTCGGGGTGGGCTTTCTTT	CASSLLGQGRSGWAFF
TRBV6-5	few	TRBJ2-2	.	TGTGCCAGCAGTTACTCGATGGCCAGAAACACCGGGGAGCTGTTTTTT	CASSYSMARNTGELFF
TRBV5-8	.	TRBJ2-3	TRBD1	TGTGCCAGCAGCTCTGGACAGGTGGGGATTAGCACAGATACGCAGTATTTT	CASSSGQVGISTDTQYF
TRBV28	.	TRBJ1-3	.	TGTGCCAGCAGTTTTTGGCTCTCTGGAAACACCATATATTTT	CASSFWLSGNTIYF
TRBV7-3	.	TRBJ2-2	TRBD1	TGTGCCAGCAGCTCGCCGACAGGGTCGGCCACCGGGGAGCTGTTTTTT	CASSSPTGSATGELFF
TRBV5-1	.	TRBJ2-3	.	TGCGCCAGCAGCTTGCGAGCGGTTGTAGTAGATACGCAGTATTTT	CASSLRAVVVDTQYF
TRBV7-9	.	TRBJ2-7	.	TGTGCCAGCAGCACGATCAGGGGTGCGCTCTACGAGCAGTACTTC	CASSTIRGALYEQYF
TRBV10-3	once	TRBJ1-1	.	TGTGGCTGGACGGGAATGAACACTGAAGCTTTCTTT	CGWTGMNTEAFF
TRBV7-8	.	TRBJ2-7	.	TGTGCCAGCAGCTTATTAGGGGGGGGGACATACGAGCAGTACTTC	CASSLLGGGTYEQYF
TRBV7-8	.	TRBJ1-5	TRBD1	TGTGCCAGCAGGCCCGGGACAGCCAATAGAGACAATCAGCCCCAGCATTTT	CASRPGTANRDNQPQHF
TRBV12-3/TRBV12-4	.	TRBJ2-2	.	TGTGCCAGCAGTTTAGCGTCTACCGGGGAGCTGTTTTTT	CASSLASTGELFF
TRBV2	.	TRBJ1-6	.	TGTGCCAGCGGACGGGGTGGTAATTCACCCCTCCACTTT	CASGRGGNSPLHF
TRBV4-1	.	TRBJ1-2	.	TGCGCCAGCAGCCAATCACAGGAGCTGAAAGGCTATGGCTACACCTTC	CASSQSQELKGYGYTF
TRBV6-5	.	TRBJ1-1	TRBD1	TGTGCCACTCGACAGGGGGCTTATGAAGCTTTCTTT	CATRQGAYEAFF
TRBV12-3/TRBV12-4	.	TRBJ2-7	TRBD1	TGTGCCAGCATGGGACAGCTAACCTACGAGCAGTACTTC	CASMGQLTYEQYF
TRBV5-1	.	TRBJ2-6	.	TGCGCCAGCAGCTTGGGGGGTGCAGACAGCTCTGGTGCCAACGTCCTGACTTTC	CASSLGGADSSGANVLTF
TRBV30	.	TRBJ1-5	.	TGTGCCTGGAGTAACAAAGTCAATCAGCCCCAGCATTTT	CAWSNKVNQPQHF
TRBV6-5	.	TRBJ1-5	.	TGTGCCAGCAGTTCTTCTCTGAGTCAGCCCCAGCATTTT	CASSSSLSQPQHF
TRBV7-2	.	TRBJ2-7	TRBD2	TGTGCCAGCAGCTTAGGGCGGCGGGGGGCGGTGTACGAGCAGTACTTC	CASSLGRRGAVYEQYF